These 21 T cell receptor beta chains were sequenced from one sample in a study of a mutant IDH1 vaccine in newly diagnosed glioma. Antigens of these TCRs are unknown. Method: immunoSEQ multiplex PCR; TCRdb's copy keeps in-frame clones and lacks some. The sample holds 50,000 to 65,000 clones, roughly four fifths seen once. Time point of the sample: week 47, end of study. One vaccine dose held 300 ug of mutant IDH1 20-mer peptide and came with topical imiquimod. This material consisted of PBMCs, taken from a glioma patient whose treatment included an IDH1 peptide vaccine. These receptors all come from a woman aged 45-59 years with glioma.

This CDR3 is CASSNRDKGGTEAFF. The CDR3 region has the DNA TGTGCCAGTAGTAACCGGGACAAGGGCGGCACTGAAGCTTTCTTT. The chain is built from TRBV19 and TRBJ1-1; D is possibly TRBD1 (6 bases). Trimming removed 4 bases from V and 4 bases from J, with 16 bases in between. The length of the CDR3 is 15 residues. CDR1 is LNHDA, CDR2 SQIVND, per germline (reference sequence).

The chain carries TRBV5-6 and TRBJ1-4, with D possibly matching TRBD1 (5 bases). Trimming removed 1 base from V and 2 bases from J, with 12 bases in between. CDR1 is SGHDT and CDR2 is YYEEEE in the germline V gene. This CDR3 spans 16 amino acids. CDR3 sequence: CASSLKGLTTNEKLFF. The DNA for the CDR3 is TGTGCCAGCAGCTTGAAGGGGCTCACGACTAATGAAAAACTGTTTTTT.

V gene TRBV6-5 combines with J gene TRBJ1-2, with 7 bases lining up with TRBD1. V lost 2 bases and J lost 7; bases outside the gene matches: 10. Germline CDR1 MNHEY, CDR2 SVGAGI. This CDR3 is 15 amino acids long. CDR3 bases: TGTGCCAGCAGTTACGCCCTGGGGCAGGGGGTTGGCTACACCTTC. The encoded protein is CASSYALGQGVGYTF.

The CDR3 reads CASSQQGSSGNTIYF. DNA for the CDR3: TGTGCCAGCAGTCAGCAAGGTAGCTCTGGAAACACCATATATTTT. This chain connects TRBV5-6 to TRBJ1-3; D not resolved. With 5 bases removed from V and 0 bases from J, the gap between germline ends came to 12 bases. This CDR3 spans 15 amino acids. CDR1 and CDR2 (germline): SGHDT, YYEEEE.

The chain employs TRBV11-3 and TRBJ1-1, with unresolved D. The CDR3 length is 14 residues. CDR1 and CDR2 from the germline V gene are SGHNT and YENEEA. V gave up 2 bases and J gave up 3 bases, with 10 bases separating them. Written as DNA, the CDR3 is TGTGCCAGCAGCTTACGGGGTACCTACACTGAAGCTTTCTTT. Encoded protein: CASSLRGTYTEAFF. Full variable domain (remainder filled in from reference TRBV11-3 and TRBJ1-1): EAGVVQSPRYKIIEKKQPVAFWCNPISGHNTLYWYLQNLGQGPELLIRYENEEAVDDSQLPKDRFSAERLKGVDSTLKIQPAELGDSAVYLCASSLRGTYTEAFFGQGTRLTVV.

This clone was seen more than once but under ten times. The CDR3 sequence: CARGRSYEQYF. Here the CDR3 DNA reads TGCGCCAGAGGGAGGTCCTACGAGCAGTACTTC. The chain uses TRBV5-1 and TRBJ2-7, with D possibly matching TRBD2 (6 bases). Trimming took off 8 bases at V and 1 base at J, with 7 bases between the two ends. There are 11 residues in the CDR3. Germline V gives CDR1 SGHRS, CDR2 YFSETQ.

The chain has TRBV27 and TRBJ2-5; 10 bases agree with TRBD1. Germline CDR1 and CDR2: MNHEY and SMNVEV (reference sequence). The CDR3 spans 16 residues. The V segment lost 5 bases and the J segment 5 bases; nucleotides outside the gene matches: 11. The chain's CDR3 is CASSPLRDRGGETQYF. The CDR3 DNA reads TGTGCCAGCAGTCCCCTCCGGGACAGGGGCGGGGAGACCCAGTACTTC.

This rearrangement joins TRBV28 to TRBJ1-5, with 9 bases aligning to TRBD1. Looked up from germline, CDR1 is MDHEN and CDR2 is SYDVKM. The CDR3 sequence is 14 residues long. V shed 6 bases and J 9 bases; nucleotides not matched to a gene: 9. This CDR3 is CASSRDRGSWPQHF. CDR3 nucleotide sequence: TGTGCCAGCAGCCGAGACAGGGGGAGTTGGCCCCAGCATTTT. The full variable domain, in which reference TRBV28 and TRBJ1-5 provide the parts outside the CDR3, is DVKVTQSSRYLVKRTGEKVFLECVQDMDHENMFWYRQDPGLGLRLIYFSYDVKMKEKGDIPEGYSVSREKKERFSLILESASTNQTSMYLCASSRDRGSWPQHFGDGTRLSIL.

This rearrangement joins TRBV5-1 to TRBJ2-1, with a weak D call TRBD1 (5 bases). CDR1 is SGHRS, CDR2 YFSETQ, per germline. Trimming stripped 0 bases from V and 7 bases from J, with 8 bases between. CDR3 size: 13 residues. The CDR3 here is CASSLAAGNEQFF. The CDR3 DNA reads as TGCGCCAGCAGCTTGGCCGCAGGGAATGAGCAGTTCTTC.

This clone was recorded once. The chain joins TRBV9 to TRBJ2-7; D is unclear. The germline V gene encodes CDR1 SGDLS and CDR2 YYNGEE. The CDR3 length is 13 residues. V lost 4 bases and J 5 bases, leaving 13 bases between the germline ends. In nucleotides, the CDR3 is TGTGCCAGCAGCCCTCGCCCCCAGGACGAGCAGTACTTC. Its translation is CASSPRPQDEQYF.

V gene TRBV14 combines with J gene TRBJ2-7; TRBD1 aligns across 11 bases. V trimming: 4 bases; J trimming: 4 bases; junction bases outside the gene matches: 12. Germline V gene data show CDR1 as SGHDN and CDR2 as FVKESK. This CDR3 is 17 amino acids long. The CDR3 here is CASSPPPGTGGSYEQYF. CDR3 in DNA: TGTGCCAGCAGCCCCCCTCCCGGGACAGGGGGTTCTTACGAGCAGTACTTC.

The chain uses TRBV5-1 and TRBJ1-2, with 12 bases identical to TRBD1. CDR3 length: 16 amino acids. With V trimmed by 4 bases and J by 4 bases, 8 bases remained unmatched. Germline CDR1 is SGHRS and CDR2 is YFSETQ. CDR3 DNA sequence: TGCGCCAGCAGCCCGGGACAGGGGGCGCCTGGCTATGGCTACACCTTC. Amino acids: CASSPGQGAPGYGYTF.

This chain links TRBV6-8 with TRBJ1-2; TRBD1 agrees at 8 bases. The CDR3 is made up of 15 amino acids. In germline, CDR1 is MNHGY, CDR2 SAAAGT. The junction had 6 bases not matched to a gene; V was cut back by 2 bases and J by 4 bases. CDR3 protein: CASSYGQGMSYGYTF. The CDR3 DNA reads TGTGCCAGCAGTTACGGACAGGGAATGTCCTATGGCTACACCTTC.

V usage is TRBV10-1 and J usage is TRBJ1-2; TRBD1 is a possible D gene (5 bases). Germline lookup yields CDR1 WNHNN and CDR2 SYGVQD (reference sequence). V lost 8 bases and J 10 bases, leaving 11 bases between the germline ends. CDR3 length equals 10 residues. CDR3 region: CASPGTNYTF. CDR3 nucleotide sequence: TGCGCCAGCCCTGGGACTAACTACACCTTC.

This clone occurred a few times. V and J are TRBV2 and TRBJ2-7, with D unresolved. Trimming shortened V by 7 bases and J by 1 base, and 8 bases separated the two germline ends. The CDR3 has 12 residues. Per germline, CDR1 SNHLY and CDR2 FYNNEI. The CDR3 loop is CASTAGSYEQYF. The CDR3 bases are TGTGCCAGCACGGCCGGGTCCTACGAGCAGTACTTC.

The V and J genes are TRBV11-2 and TRBJ2-7; 7 bases fit TRBD2. V shed 1 base, J shed 0 bases, and the junction held 6 bases outside the gene matches. This CDR3 has 16 amino acids. Germline CDR1 reads SGHAT; CDR2 reads FQNNGV. CDR3 sequence reads: CASSLGRAGDSYEQYF. CDR3 coding DNA: TGTGCCAGCAGCTTAGGTCGGGCGGGGGACTCCTACGAGCAGTACTTC.

J is TRBJ2-1 and V is TRBV6-1, with D possibly being TRBD1 or TRBD2 (5 bases each). CDR3 length equals 15 residues. The ends were cut back, 4 bases at V and 2 bases at J, with 12 bases in the middle. Germline V CDR1 and CDR2: MNHNS, SASEGT. The CDR3 DNA sequence: TGTGCCAGCAGTGTAGGGGACGGACCCTACAATGAGCAGTTCTTC. Amino acids: CASSVGDGPYNEQFF.

V usage is TRBV18 and J usage is TRBJ2-2, with TRBD1 matching over 9 bases. The germline V gene has CDR1 KGHSH and CDR2 LQKENI. V lost 6 bases and J lost 3; bases outside the gene matches: 5. The CDR3 has 15 amino acids. CDR3 DNA: TGTGCCAGCTCTTGGACAGGGGAATACACCGGGGAGCTGTTTTTT. Protein product: CASSWTGEYTGELFF.

V and J are TRBV6-1 and TRBJ1-2, with 8 bases aligning to TRBD1. Germline CDR1 and CDR2: MNHNS and SASEGT. The CDR3 is made up of 13 amino acids. Trimming removed 5 bases from V and 6 bases from J; junction bases left unmatched: 5. This chain's CDR3 is CASSQTGDNGYTF. The DNA of the CDR3 is TGTGCCAGCAGTCAGACAGGGGACAATGGCTACACCTTC.

The rearrangement joins TRBV30 to TRBJ1-4; D is undetermined. This CDR3 region has 12 residues. The V end was cut by 3 bases, the J end by 11 bases, with 13 bases between. CDR1 and CDR2 from the germline V gene are GTSNPN and SVGIG (reference sequence). CDR3 in amino acids: CAWSPIVDKLFF. CDR3 nucleotides: TGTGCCTGGAGCCCGATCGTGGATAAACTGTTTTTT. Full variable domain (outside the CDR3, taken from reference TRBV30 and TRBJ1-4): SQTIHQWPATLVQPVGSPLSLECTVEGTSNPNLYWYRQAAGRGLQLLFYSVGIGQISSEVPQNLSASRPQDRQFILSSKKLLLSDSGFYLCAWSPIVDKLFFGSGTQLSVL.

The chain carries TRBV5-4 and TRBJ1-3; unclear D gene. Trimming shortened V by 4 bases and J by 2 bases, and 13 bases separated the two germline ends. This CDR3 region has 15 residues. The germline V gene encodes CDR1 SGHNT and CDR2 YYREEE (reference sequence). CDR3 sequence: CASSTVEGPGNTIYF. CDR3 DNA sequence: TGTGCCAGCAGCACTGTGGAGGGTCCTGGAAACACCATATATTTT.